Below, 18 T cell receptor beta chains from the same sample are listed, as sequenced in a study of shared clonotypes between healthy human individuals. Repertoires were generated with immunoSEQ multiplex PCR, while TCRdb's copy carries only in-frame clones and drops some. The table includes hundreds of thousands of clones, 60% to 75% detected once. The source material was memory CD4+ T cells sorted from blood. The subset is: CD45RA-negative fraction. The receptors shown here come from a woman aged 25 to 39 in good health.

This rearrangement joins TRBV19 to TRBJ2-6; no clear D. CDR1 and CDR2 (germline): LNHDA, SQIVND (reference sequence). This CDR3 has 15 amino acids. The ends were cut back, 3 bases at V and 1 base at J, with 7 bases in the middle. The CDR3 region is CASSIGPSGANVLTF. CDR3 coding DNA: TGTGCCAGTAGTATTGGGCCGTCTGGGGCCAACGTCCTGACTTTC. Full variable domain (rest looked up from reference TRBV19 and TRBJ2-6): DGGITQSPKYLFRKEGQNVTLSCEQNLNHDAMYWYRQDPGQGLRLIYYSQIVNDFQKGDIAEGYSVSREKKESFPLTVTSAQKNPTAFYLCASSIGPSGANVLTFGAGSRLTVL.

The chain employs TRBV28 and TRBJ2-7, with 8 bases identical to TRBD1. V gave up 6 bases and J gave up 6 bases; unmatched junction bases: 10. The germline CDR1 and CDR2 sequences are MDHEN and SYDVKM. The CDR3 extends over 14 amino acids. CDR3: CASSGRTGNGEQYF. CDR3 nucleotide sequence: TGTGCCAGCAGCGGAAGGACAGGGAACGGCGAGCAGTACTTC.

The chain couples TRBV18 to TRBJ1-2; D possibly corresponds to TRBD1 (5 bases). The CDR3 totals 14 residues. Trimming stripped 3 bases from V and 5 bases from J, with 13 bases between. Germline-derived CDR1 and CDR2 are KGHSH and LQKENI. CDR3 nucleotide sequence: TGTGCCAGCTCACCCGGAAGGGACCTTTATGGCTACACCTTC. Its translation is CASSPGRDLYGYTF.

This clone was observed a few times. The chain has TRBV10-2 and TRBJ2-5; D may be TRBD2 (5 bases). The CDR3 contains 12 residues. With 8 bases removed from V and 2 bases from J, the gap between germline ends came to 9 bases. From germline, CDR1 is WSHSY and CDR2 SAAADI. The DNA of the CDR3 is TGCGCCAGCCTCGGACTTCAAGAGACCCAGTACTTC. It yields the protein CASLGLQETQYF.

This clone was observed a handful of times. The gene calls are TRBV10-2 and TRBJ2-7, with no clear D. The CDR3 is made up of 13 amino acids. Trimming shortened V by 8 bases and J by 2 bases, and 13 bases separated the two germline ends. From germline, CDR1 is WSHSY and CDR2 SAAADI. The CDR3 sequence: CASSPLRTYEQYF. The CDR3 coding sequence is TGCGCCAGCTCACCGCTTCGAACCTACGAGCAGTACTTC.

Regarding this clone: Other DNA sequences within the sample encode an identical CDR3. The V call is TRBV5-1, the J call TRBJ1-1; no clear D. In germline, CDR1 is SGHRS, CDR2 YFSETQ. V was trimmed by 2 bases and J by 3 bases, leaving 8 bases between them. The CDR3 extends over 13 amino acids. CDR3 bases: TGCGCCAGCAGCTTCTCCGGGGACACTGAAGCTTTCTTT. Its protein product is CASSFSGDTEAFF.

J is TRBJ2-4 and V is TRBV28; 9 bases line up with TRBD1. Per the germline V gene, CDR1 is MDHEN and CDR2 is SYDVKM. The CDR3 loop spans 14 amino acids. Trimming took 6 bases from V and 7 from J; bases not matched to a gene: 7. DNA for the CDR3: TGTGCCAGCAGGCCCCCCGGGACAGGGAACATTCAGTACTTC. The encoded protein is CASRPPGTGNIQYF.

This clone was seen a handful of times. The rearrangement links TRBV28 to TRBJ2-7, with D perhaps matching TRBD1 (7 bases). This CDR3 has 14 residues. Deletions cut 4 bases from V and 8 bases from J, with 18 bases between. Germline V gene sequence: CDR1 MDHEN, CDR2 SYDVKM. The CDR3 region has the DNA TGTGCCAGCAGTTCTGGACAGGTTGGAGGGAAGCAGTACTTC. Its translation is CASSSGQVGGKQYF.

The J gene is TRBJ2-7, the V gene TRBV2; 9 nucleotides match TRBD1. The V and J ends lost 10 bases and 4 bases, in that order; junction bases with no gene match: 14. CDR3 length: 15 amino acids. From germline, CDR1 is SNHLY and CDR2 FYNNEI. The CDR3 protein is CATTLAGTGLYEQYF. The CDR3 DNA sequence: TGTGCCACCACTCTCGCCGGGACAGGGTTGTACGAGCAGTACTTC.

This clone was observed a few times. The chain employs TRBV7-9 and TRBJ2-7; D might be TRBD1 (6 bases). V gave up 3 bases and J gave up 5 bases, with 11 bases separating them. The V gene's germline CDR1 is SEHNR and CDR2 FQNEAQ (reference sequence). There are 13 residues in the CDR3. The CDR3 protein is CASSFGAGDEQYF. The DNA of the CDR3 is TGTGCCAGCAGCTTCGGGGCAGGGGACGAGCAGTACTTC.

Comments on this clone: This sample also contains other DNA sequences that code for the same CDR3. J is TRBJ2-3 and V is TRBV27; D is uncertain. V lost 6 bases and J 3 bases, leaving 16 bases between the germline ends. The CDR3 is 15 residues long. Germline loops: CDR1 MNHEY, CDR2 SMNVEV (reference sequence). CDR3 sequence (DNA): TGTGCCAGCAGCTTTCTGGTGGCCGGGACAGATACGCAGTATTTT. It codes for CASSFLVAGTDTQYF.

V usage is TRBV9 and J usage is TRBJ2-1; D perhaps matches TRBD2 (6 bases). Trimming stripped 0 bases from V and 2 bases from J, with 15 bases between. Per the germline V gene, CDR1 is SGDLS and CDR2 is YYNGEE. This CDR3 spans 17 amino acids. CDR3 region: CASSVGSGVAAYNEQFF. DNA for the CDR3: TGTGCCAGCAGCGTAGGGTCCGGGGTAGCGGCCTACAATGAGCAGTTCTTC.

This chain uses TRBV27 with TRBJ2-1; D gene uncertain. Trimming pared 3 bases from V and 6 bases from J, leaving 12 bases between. Germline V gene data show CDR1 as MNHEY and CDR2 as SMNVEV (reference sequence). CDR3 length equals 14 residues. The CDR3 loop reads CASSFGNPGNEQFF. The CDR3 DNA reads TGTGCCAGCAGTTTTGGGAATCCGGGCAATGAGCAGTTCTTC.

Comments on this clone: The same CDR3 can be traced to other DNA sequences in this sample. The genes are TRBV5-1 and TRBJ1-5, with TRBD1 matching 7 bases. This CDR3 is 14 amino acids long. V gave up 4 bases and J gave up 5 bases; unmatched junction bases: 6. CDR1 is SGHRS and CDR2 is YFSETQ in the germline V gene. The chain's CDR3 is CASSLGQGDQPQHF. The CDR3 bases are TGCGCCAGCAGCCTCGGGCAGGGGGATCAGCCCCAGCATTTT.

The chain carries TRBV2 and TRBJ2-1; TRBD2 matches 12 bases. The CDR3 is made up of 15 amino acids. The V segment lost 4 bases and the J segment 11 bases; nucleotides outside the gene matches: 9. Germline CDR1 reads SNHLY; CDR2 reads FYNNEI. CDR3 sequence reads: CASSALAGGPWKQFF. CDR3 nucleotides: TGTGCCAGCAGTGCACTAGCGGGAGGCCCTTGGAAGCAGTTCTTC. Variable domain in full (rest from reference TRBV2 and TRBJ2-1): EPEVTQTPSHQVTQMGQEVILRCVPISNHLYFYWYRQILGQKVEFLVSFYNNEISEKSEIFDDQFSVERPDGSNFTLKIRSTKLEDSAMYFCASSALAGGPWKQFFGPGTRLTVL.

V gene TRBV2 combines with J gene TRBJ2-3, with 14 bases lining up with TRBD2. CDR3 length: 14 amino acids. The V gene's germline CDR1 is SNHLY and CDR2 FYNNEI. V lost 10 bases, J lost 1 base, and 1 base stayed unmatched. DNA for the CDR3: TGTGCCAAGGGACTAGCGGGAGGCACAGATACGCAGTATTTT. This codes for CAKGLAGGTDTQYF.

The chain links TRBV5-1 to TRBJ2-2, with no clear D. CDR1 and CDR2 from the germline V gene are SGHRS and YFSETQ. The V and J ends lost 1 base and 3 bases respectively, with 4 bases between them. The CDR3 extends over 13 amino acids. CDR3 protein: CASSLQDTGELFF. As DNA, the CDR3 is TGCGCCAGCAGCTTGCAAGACACCGGGGAGCTGTTTTTT. The whole variable domain, filled in from reference TRBV5-1 and TRBJ2-2, reads KAGVTQTPRYLIKTRGQQVTLSCSPISGHRSVSWYQQTPGQGLQFLFEYFSETQRNKGNFPGRFSGRQFSNSRSEMNVSTLELGDSALYLCASSLQDTGELFFGEGSRLTVL.

The chain joins TRBV28 to TRBJ2-1; TRBD2 matches 14 bases. Germline V lookup: CDR1 MDHEN, CDR2 SYDVKM. This CDR3 comprises 17 residues. Unmatched junction bases numbered 6, after V lost 2 bases and J lost 6 bases. This CDR3 reads CASSLPEGLAGGNEQFF. The CDR3 DNA sequence: TGTGCCAGCAGTTTACCCGAAGGACTAGCGGGAGGCAATGAGCAGTTCTTC.